Listed below are T cell receptor beta chains from one sample, sequenced in a study of CD4+ T cells in melanoma. Libraries were prepared by immunoSEQ multiplex PCR; TCRdb keeps only in-frame clonotypes and omits some of them. The table shows around 18,000 clones, with approximately 83% occurring only once. Source material: cells from a culture (not recorded whether cultured in vitro). These TCRs come from a human donor with melanoma. Each CDR3 is given with its conserved first and last residue. A D gene is named only where the DNA matches it firmly. Rows may omit the clone size; those that give it use once, few, many or a size class.

.	TRBV5-6	.	TRBJ1-6	TGTGCCAGCAGCTTGGGGGGGATGAGTGGGGTACGCTCACCCCTCCACTTT	CASSLGGMSGVRSPLHF
.	TRBV7-9	.	TRBJ1-4	TGTGCCAGCAGCCCACAAAATGAAAAACTGTTTTTT	CASSPQNEKLFF
.	TRBV30	.	TRBJ1-5	TGTGCCTGGAGACCCGGGACACGTAATAGCAATCAGCCCCAGCATTTT	CAWRPGTRNSNQPQHF
TRBD2	TRBV4-1	.	TRBJ2-1	TGCGCCAGCAGCCAACCGGGACTAGCAAATTACAATGAGCAGTTCTTC	CASSQPGLANYNEQFF
.	TRBV10-3	.	TRBJ2-5	TGTGCCATCAGTGAGCGAGAGACCCAGTACTTC	CAISERETQYF
TRBD2	TRBV7-8	.	TRBJ2-2	TGTGCCAGCAGCGCCCGGACTAGCGGGGTCTCCGGGGAGCTGTTTTTT	CASSARTSGVSGELFF
TRBD1	TRBV7-6	.	TRBJ1-2	TGTGCCAGCAGCTCTATTACAGGGGTAGGCTACACCTTC	CASSSITGVGYTF
.	TRBV19	.	TRBJ1-5	TGTGCCAGCCCAAACCCAGGATGGCAGGGCCGTTTTGGCAATCAGCCCCAGCATTTT	CASPNPGWQGRFGNQPQHF
TRBD1	TRBV5-6	once	TRBJ2-2	TGTGCCAGCAGCCGACTAACCTACAGGGGGCGTGGCACCGGGGAGCTGTTTTTT	CASSRLTYRGRGTGELFF
.	TRBV5-4	.	TRBJ1-5	TGTGCCAGCAGCTTGGAAAGGGATAGCAATCAGCCCCAGCATTTT	CASSLERDSNQPQHF
TRBD1	TRBV5-1	.	TRBJ1-3	TGCGCCAGCAGCTGGCAGGGGGCCTCTGGAAACACCATATATTTT	CASSWQGASGNTIYF
.	TRBV5-1	.	TRBJ1-3	TGCGCCAGCAGCTTGGGGTCCTCTGGAAACACCATATATTTT	CASSLGSSGNTIYF
.	TRBV5-4	.	TRBJ2-2	TGTGCCAGCAGCTTGGGTCCCGGGGGCGGGAACACCGGGGAGCTGTTTTTT	CASSLGPGGGNTGELFF
TRBD1	TRBV7-2	.	TRBJ1-3	TGTGCCAGCAGCTTATACGCAGGGGGCGCTATCGGCTCTGGAAACACCATATATTTT	CASSLYAGGAIGSGNTIYF
.	TRBV5-4	.	TRBJ2-3	TGTGCCAGCAGCTCCCTACCCTCTAGATCCGGCACAGATACGCAGTATTTT	CASSSLPSRSGTDTQYF
TRBD1	TRBV19	.	TRBJ1-5	TGTGCCAGTAGAGCGGGACAGGGCAATCAGCCCCAGCATTTT	CASRAGQGNQPQHF
.	TRBV27	.	TRBJ2-7	TGTGCCAGCACTCCGACTTACGAGCAGTACTTC	CASTPTYEQYF
.	TRBV30	.	TRBJ2-7	TGTGCCTGGAAAGAGGTGAATACAGGACGAGGCGAGCAGTACTTC	CAWKEVNTGRGEQYF
.	TRBV2	once	TRBJ1-2	TGTGCCAGCAGTGTCGAGGGCTTCTATGGCTACACCTTC	CASSVEGFYGYTF
.	TRBV5-5	.	TRBJ2-1	TGTGCCAGCAGCTTAGTCCCGACGTCCTACAATGAGCAGTTCTTC	CASSLVPTSYNEQFF
.	TRBV19	.	TRBJ1-1	TGTGCCAGTAGCACGTCGATGATGAACACTGAAGCTTTCTTT	CASSTSMMNTEAFF
.	TRBV19	.	TRBJ1-5	TGTGCCAGTAGTATTCGTCAGGGGAGGGGCAATCAGCCCCAGCATTTT	CASSIRQGRGNQPQHF
TRBD1	TRBV5-1	once	TRBJ1-1	TGCGCCAGCAGCTTGCGGCCCAGGGGGCTCACTGAAGCTTTCTTT	CASSLRPRGLTEAFF
TRBD1	TRBV9	.	TRBJ1-4	TGTGCCAGCAACCGAGGTACAGGGGGTGTTGAAAAACTGTTTTTT	CASNRGTGGVEKLFF
.	TRBV5-1	.	TRBJ2-1	TGCGCCAGCAGTACAGGGATTTACAATGAGCAGTTCTTC	CASSTGIYNEQFF
TRBD1	TRBV6-6	.	TRBJ1-5	TGTGCCAGCAGCCTCACAGGGGGGACACGGGCCCAGCATTTT	CASSLTGGTRAQHF
.	TRBV30	.	TRBJ2-5	TGTGCCTGGAGTCTAGGGACCGGGGGGACCCAGTACTTC	CAWSLGTGGTQYF
.	TRBV14	.	TRBJ1-1	TGTGCCAGCAGCCAAGCAGGCTGGTGGGAGCCTAACACTGAAGCTTTCTTT	CASSQAGWWEPNTEAFF
.	TRBV5-4	.	TRBJ1-1	TGTGCCAGCAGCTCGAGGGACCTTCGCGGGAACACTGAAGCTTTCTTT	CASSSRDLRGNTEAFF
.	TRBV21-1	few	TRBJ2-5	TGTGCCAGCAGCCCCTCTGGTGAGGGCACGGAGACCCAGTACTTC	CASSPSGEGTETQYF
TRBD1	TRBV5-1	.	TRBJ2-2	TGCGCCAGCAGCTCCCGGACAGGGGGGGAGGCCGGGGAGCTGTTTTTT	CASSSRTGGEAGELFF
.	TRBV6-5	medium-sized	TRBJ1-5	TGTGCCAGCAGTTACTCGGGTTCGGGGAGTCAGCCCCAGCATTTT	CASSYSGSGSQPQHF
.	TRBV7-2	few	TRBJ2-1	TGTGCCAGCAGCCTGGACCCTGTCTCCTACAATGAGCAGTTCTTC	CASSLDPVSYNEQFF
TRBD1	TRBV27	.	TRBJ1-2	TGTGCCAGCAGTACCCAGGGGGCGGTCAAAAGTCGCGGCTACACCTTC	CASSTQGAVKSRGYTF
TRBD2	TRBV11-2	once	TRBJ2-1	TGTGCCAGCAGCTTAGATGGGTACGCCAGCGGGGGGTCCAATGAGCAGTTCTTC	CASSLDGYASGGSNEQFF
.	TRBV6-5	.	TRBJ1-1	TGTGCCAGCAGTTACCCGGAAGTCACTGAAGCTTTCTTT	CASSYPEVTEAFF
.	TRBV7-6	.	TRBJ2-3	TGTGCCAGCAGCTCCAAGACAGGCACAGATACGCAGTATTTT	CASSSKTGTDTQYF
TRBD1	TRBV18	medium-sized	TRBJ1-2	TGTGCCAGCTCACAGGACAGGGGAACCTCTGGCTACACCTTC	CASSQDRGTSGYTF
.	TRBV10-3	once	TRBJ1-2	TGTGCCATCAGTGAGTCGGGAGAGGGCCGCTATGGCTACACCTTC	CAISESGEGRYGYTF
TRBD1	TRBV7-3	.	TRBJ2-7	TGTGCCAGCAGCTTGGTCGGGACAGGGTCCTACGAGCAGTACTTC	CASSLVGTGSYEQYF
TRBD2	TRBV2	.	TRBJ2-1	TGTGCCAGCAGTGAAGCCCCCGGGACTAGCGTTAATGAGCAGTTCTTC	CASSEAPGTSVNEQFF
.	TRBV28	.	TRBJ1-2	TGTGCCAGCAGTTTAAGAGGGGATCGGTATGGCTACACCTTC	CASSLRGDRYGYTF
TRBD1	TRBV14	.	TRBJ1-5	TGTGCCAGCAGCCAAGATCTAGGACAGGGGTTTCAGCCCCAGCATTTT	CASSQDLGQGFQPQHF
.	TRBV4-3	.	TRBJ1-1	TGCGCCAGCAGCCACCCTAGGAACACTGAAGCTTTCTTT	CASSHPRNTEAFF
.	TRBV5-4	.	TRBJ1-3	TGTGCCAGCAGCTCCATGGGGCCTGGAAACACCATATATTTT	CASSSMGPGNTIYF
.	TRBV29-1	few	TRBJ1-1	TGCAGCGTTGGTGGGGGAAGCACTGAAGCTTTCTTT	CSVGGGSTEAFF
TRBD1	TRBV19	.	TRBJ2-1	TGTGCCAGTAGTACGGACAGGGGGCTGAGTGAGCAGTTCTTC	CASSTDRGLSEQFF
.	TRBV2	few	TRBJ1-2	TGTGCCAGCAGTGAAACACTAAACTATGGCTACACCTTC	CASSETLNYGYTF
.	TRBV14	large	TRBJ2-7	TGTGCCAGCAGCCAAGTTTGGAGGGGGCGCTTGGCCGAGCAGTACTTC	CASSQVWRGRLAEQYF
.	TRBV19	once	TRBJ1-5	TGTGCCAGTAGTATATTCCAGGGTGGAAGCAATCAGCCCCAGCATTTT	CASSIFQGGSNQPQHF
.	TRBV27	few	TRBJ2-5	TGTGCCAGCAGTAGGGCAGGGTCGCATACGGAGACCCAGTACTTC	CASSRAGSHTETQYF
.	TRBV27	.	TRBJ2-1	TGTGCCAGCAGTACTTACAGGGAAAATGAGCAGTTCTTC	CASSTYRENEQFF
TRBD2	TRBV11-2	.	TRBJ2-5	TGTGCCAGCAGCTCGAGACTAGCGGGGACCCAGTACTTC	CASSSRLAGTQYF